The rows below give T cell receptor beta chains drawn from one sample of a study of blood T cell repertoires in COVID-19. Clones were sequenced by immunoSEQ multiplex PCR, and TCRdb holds only the in-frame ones, with some missing. The sample shows about 480,000 clones, about 88% of them seen only once. Sequencing was performed on peripheral blood. The source is a man between 18 and 35 years old with COVID-19, enrolled during active disease. The CDR3 runs from the conserved cysteine through the conserved F or W. D genes are given only for firm matches. The size entry is marked missing in some rows and otherwise reads once, few, many or a size class.

D | size | J | V | CDR3 | DNA
TRBD2 | once | TRBJ2-5 | TRBV5-6 | CASSYLAGGGETQYF | TGTGCCAGCAGCTATCTAGCGGGAGGGGGAGAGACCCAGTACTTC
TRBD2 | . | TRBJ2-3 | TRBV19 | CASSSWTGTSGGGTDTQYF | TGTGCCAGTAGTAGCTGGACAGGGACTAGCGGGGGAGGGACAGATACGCAGTATTTT
. | . | TRBJ2-7 | TRBV6-2/TRBV6-3 | CASSLFSYEQYF | TGTGCCAGCAGTTTATTCTCCTACGAGCAGTACTTC
. | once | TRBJ2-7 | TRBV9 | CASSHEPSYEQYF | TGTGCCAGCAGTCACGAGCCTTCCTACGAGCAGTACTTC
. | . | TRBJ2-2 | TRBV12-3/TRBV12-4 | CASTRAGELFF | TGTGCCAGCACGAGGGCCGGGGAGCTGTTTTTT
. | . | TRBJ1-1 | TRBV5-4 | CASSLAKGVDTEAFF | TGTGCCAGCAGCTTGGCCAAAGGGGTGGACACTGAAGCTTTCTTT
. | . | TRBJ2-1 | TRBV12-3/TRBV12-4 | CASSLRGGEQFF | TGTGCCAGCAGTTTGAGGGGGGGTGAGCAGTTCTTC
. | . | TRBJ2-3 | TRBV7-2 | CASSLGPTSTDTQYF | TGTGCCAGCAGCTTAGGCCCGACTAGCACAGATACGCAGTATTTT
TRBD2 | . | TRBJ2-7 | TRBV5-4 | CASTPPGLASFGEQYF | TGTGCCAGCACCCCTCCGGGACTAGCATCCTTTGGCGAGCAGTACTTC
. | . | TRBJ1-4 | TRBV23-1 | CASSPPNATATNEKLFF | TGCGCCAGCAGTCCCCCGAATGCTACAGCAACTAATGAAAAACTGTTTTTT
TRBD1 | . | TRBJ1-1 | TRBV5-1 | CASSLAGQENMNTEAFF | TGCGCCAGCAGCTTGGCGGGACAGGAAAATATGAACACTGAAGCTTTCTTT
TRBD1 | once | TRBJ2-7 | TRBV5-1 | CASSGTGGYEQYF | TGCGCCAGCAGCGGTACAGGGGGCTACGAGCAGTACTTC
. | . | TRBJ2-7 | TRBV28 | CASSSGTLVYEQYF | TGTGCCAGCAGTTCAGGGACATTAGTTTACGAGCAGTACTTC
TRBD1 | once | TRBJ1-6 | TRBV6-6 | CASSYDVRDSHSPLHF | TGTGCCAGCAGTTACGACGTCCGGGACAGCCATTCACCCCTCCACTTT
TRBD1 | . | TRBJ2-3 | TRBV7-3 | CASSAGTGDTDTQYF | TGTGCCAGCAGCGCCGGGACAGGGGATACAGATACGCAGTATTTT
TRBD2 | once | TRBJ2-7 | TRBV7-9 | CASSPEREDTFYEQYF | TGTGCCAGCAGCCCCGAGCGGGAGGACACCTTCTACGAGCAGTACTTC
. | . | TRBJ2-5 | TRBV27 | CASSSTVNRRETQYF | TGTGCCAGCAGTTCGACAGTAAACCGACGAGAGACCCAGTACTTC
TRBD2 | . | TRBJ2-1 | TRBV18 | CASSPGTSGEQFF | TGTGCCAGCTCACCCGGGACTAGCGGTGAGCAGTTCTTC
TRBD2 | . | TRBJ2-3 | TRBV3-1/TRBV3-2 | CASSQDPAGDSTDTQYF | TGTGCCAGCAGCCAAGATCCAGCGGGGGATAGCACAGATACGCAGTATTTT
. | . | TRBJ2-6 | TRBV27 | CASSLGPLGANVLTF | TGTGCCAGCAGTTTGGGGCCTCTGGGGGCCAACGTCCTGACTTTC
TRBD1 | . | TRBJ2-7 | TRBV11-2 | CASSFGTVDYEQYF | TGTGCCAGCAGCTTCGGGACAGTCGATTACGAGCAGTACTTC
TRBD1 | . | TRBJ1-1 | TRBV7-9 | CASSSRQGFTEAFF | TGTGCCAGCAGCTCCCGACAGGGGTTCACTGAAGCTTTCTTT
TRBD2 | . | TRBJ2-5 | TRBV18 | CASSLLSGDQETQYF | TGTGCCAGCTCACTACTAAGCGGGGACCAAGAGACCCAGTACTTC
TRBD2 | . | TRBJ2-3 | TRBV5-1 | CASSSSTGTSISTDTQYF | TGCGCCAGCAGCTCCTCAACCGGGACTAGCATTAGCACAGATACGCAGTATTTT
TRBD1 | . | TRBJ2-7 | TRBV14 | CASSQDLGQGLDEQYF | TGTGCCAGCAGCCAAGATTTAGGACAGGGATTGGACGAGCAGTACTTC
TRBD1 | . | TRBJ1-5 | TRBV19 | CASSVGTGGQPQHF | TGTGCCAGTAGTGTTGGGACAGGGGGACAGCCCCAGCATTTT
TRBD1 | few | TRBJ1-2 | TRBV18 | CASSRETLGTGSSYGYTF | TGTGCCAGCTCCCGGGAAACTCTGGGGACAGGGTCGAGCTATGGCTACACCTTC
TRBD1 | . | TRBJ1-1 | TRBV9 | CASSKQGTREAFF | TGTGCCAGCAGCAAACAGGGGACCCGTGAAGCTTTCTTT
TRBD1 | . | TRBJ2-5 | TRBV6-5 | CASSYSGTGTSGTQYF | TGTGCCAGCAGTTACTCTGGGACAGGGACCTCGGGGACCCAGTACTTC
TRBD1 | . | TRBJ1-6 | TRBV7-9 | CASSLVVGTGNSPLHF | TGTGCCAGCAGCTTAGTAGTGGGGACAGGAAATTCACCCCTCCACTTT